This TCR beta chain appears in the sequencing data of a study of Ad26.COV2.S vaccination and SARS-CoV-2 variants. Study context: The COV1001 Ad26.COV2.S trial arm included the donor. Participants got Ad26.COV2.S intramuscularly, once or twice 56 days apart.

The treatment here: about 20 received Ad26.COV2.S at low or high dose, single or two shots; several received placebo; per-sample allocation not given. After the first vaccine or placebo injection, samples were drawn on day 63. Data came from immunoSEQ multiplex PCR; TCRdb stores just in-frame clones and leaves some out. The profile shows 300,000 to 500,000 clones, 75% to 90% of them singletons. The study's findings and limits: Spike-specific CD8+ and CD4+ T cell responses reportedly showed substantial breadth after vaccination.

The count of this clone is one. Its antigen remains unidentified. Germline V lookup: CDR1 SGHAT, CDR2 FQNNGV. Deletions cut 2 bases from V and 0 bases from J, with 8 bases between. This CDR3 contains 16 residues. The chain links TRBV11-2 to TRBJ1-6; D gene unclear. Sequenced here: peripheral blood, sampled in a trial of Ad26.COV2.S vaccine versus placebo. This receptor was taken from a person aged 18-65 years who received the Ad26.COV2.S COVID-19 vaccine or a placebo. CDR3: CASSLTGSSYNSPLHF. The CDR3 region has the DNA TGTGCCAGCAGCTTAACCGGTAGCTCCTATAATTCACCCCTCCACTTT.